Each of the 26 T cell receptor beta chains below was sequenced from the same sample in a study of blood T cell repertoires in COVID-19. The assay was immunoSEQ multiplex PCR, and TCRdb's table has in-frame clones only and misses some. The sample shows tens of thousands of clones, approximately 81% of them seen only once. What was sequenced was peripheral blood. These receptors were obtained from a man aged 35 to 55 with acute or convalescent COVID-19.

V gene TRBV19 combines with J gene TRBJ1-2; D remains ambiguous. The CDR3 loop spans 17 amino acids. The V gene's germline CDR1 is LNHDA and CDR2 SQIVND (reference sequence). The V gene lost 9 bases and the J gene lost 0 bases, with 23 bases spanning the gap. CDR3 nucleotides: TGTGCCAGCATCCCATCCCACTTTCAAGAAACTAACTATGGCTACACCTTC. Amino acids: CASIPSHFQETNYGYTF. Using reference TRBV19 and TRBJ1-2 for the parts outside the CDR3, the full variable domain is DGGITQSPKYLFRKEGQNVTLSCEQNLNHDAMYWYRQDPGQGLRLIYYSQIVNDFQKGDIAEGYSVSREKKESFPLTVTSAQKNPTAFYLCASIPSHFQETNYGYTFGSGTRLTVV.

This clone was seen a handful of times. The genes are TRBV4-1 and TRBJ1-1, with D possibly matching TRBD1 (6 bases). The CDR3 is 15 amino acids. Trimming removed 3 bases at V and 0 bases at J, with 11 bases between. Germline CDR1 and CDR2: MGHRA and YSYEKL. This CDR3 reads CASSHSGGLNTEAFF. The CDR3 nucleotides are TGCGCCAGCAGCCACTCGGGGGGGCTGAACACTGAAGCTTTCTTT.

V is TRBV4-1 and J is TRBJ2-2; 7 bases agree with TRBD1. J was trimmed by 1 base and V by 5 bases; bases with no gene match: 4. Per germline, CDR1 MGHRA and CDR2 YSYEKL. CDR3 size: 15 residues. The CDR3 coding sequence is TGCGCCAGCAGCTGGGGACAGATGAACACCGGGGAGCTGTTTTTT. It specifies CASSWGQMNTGELFF.

The chain carries TRBV7-9 and TRBJ1-1; D call uncertain. Germline lookup yields CDR1 SEHNR and CDR2 FQNEAQ (reference sequence). The CDR3 is 14 amino acids. Trimming removed 5 bases at V and 1 base at J, with 11 bases between. CDR3 DNA: TGTGCCAGCAGCCTCGGGGAGTGGAACACTGAAGCTTTCTTT. Its translation is CASSLGEWNTEAFF.

The chain carries TRBV11-2 and TRBJ2-7, with 8 positions matching TRBD2. J gave up 6 bases and V 5 bases, and 12 bases lay outside the gene matches. Germline loops: CDR1 SGHAT, CDR2 FQNNGV. This CDR3 comprises 15 residues. The CDR3 here is CASSPAGTSSGEQYF. The DNA for the CDR3 is TGTGCCAGCAGCCCGGCGGGGACTAGTAGTGGCGAGCAGTACTTC.

V is TRBV10-3 and J is TRBJ1-2; a weak D match, TRBD1 (5 bases). This CDR3 contains 15 residues. In germline, CDR1 is ENHRY, CDR2 SYGVKD. V was shortened by 3 bases and J by 2 bases, with 13 bases between the two germline ends. CDR3 nucleotides: TGTGCCATCAGTGAAAAAGGGGCTGGAAACTATGGCTACACCTTC. It specifies CAISEKGAGNYGYTF.

The chain couples TRBV3-1 (or the pseudogene TRBV3-2) to TRBJ2-7; TRBD1 might be the D (5 bases). Germline assignment: CDR1 LGHDT and CDR2 YNNKEL (reference sequence). The CDR3 loop spans 14 amino acids. V shed 1 base and J shed 2 bases, with 9 bases lying between them. The CDR3 DNA reads TGTGCCAGCAGCCAAGTAGACAGAGCCTACGAGCAGTACTTC. Translated: CASSQVDRAYEQYF.

This rearrangement joins TRBV2 to TRBJ1-5; tentative D call: TRBD1 (5 bases). This CDR3 has 15 amino acids. V was cut by 0 bases and J by 7 bases, with 13 bases left in between. Per the germline V gene, CDR1 is SNHLY and CDR2 is FYNNEI. This CDR3 is CASSEAGRGGQPQHF. The CDR3 nucleotides read TGTGCCAGCAGTGAAGCGGGTAGGGGTGGGCAGCCCCAGCATTTT. The full variable domain, with the rest looked up from reference TRBV2 and TRBJ1-5, is EPEVTQTPSHQVTQMGQEVILRCVPISNHLYFYWYRQILGQKVEFLVSFYNNEISEKSEIFDDQFSVERPDGSNFTLKIRSTKLEDSAMYFCASSEAGRGGQPQHFGDGTRLSIL.

The V and J genes are TRBV6-2 or TRBV6-3 and TRBJ1-5; weak D call: TRBD1 (5 bases). This CDR3 spans 14 amino acids. The germline gives CDR1 MNHEY, CDR2 SVGEGT. V was shortened by 2 bases and J by 6 bases, with 11 bases between the two germline ends. The chain's CDR3 is CASSYGDRGQPQHF. The DNA for the CDR3 is TGTGCCAGCAGTTACGGGGATAGGGGTCAGCCCCAGCATTTT.

This chain connects TRBV19 to TRBJ2-7; 8 bases agree with TRBD2. CDR3 length equals 14 residues. The germline V gene encodes CDR1 LNHDA and CDR2 SQIVND (reference sequence). The J segment lost 2 bases and the V segment lost 3 bases, leaving 3 bases of the junction unmatched. Here the CDR3 reads CASSMGTRTYEQYF. The CDR3 DNA reads TGTGCCAGTAGTATGGGGACTAGGACCTACGAGCAGTACTTC.

The rearrangement links TRBV5-1 to TRBJ1-1, with D maybe TRBD1 (5 bases). Per the germline V gene, CDR1 is SGHRS and CDR2 is YFSETQ. This CDR3 spans 12 amino acids. V lost 3 bases and J lost 5, with 8 bases in between. The CDR3 nucleotides are TGCGCCAGCAGCTCTGGGGGGACTGAAGCTTTCTTT. Protein sequence: CASSSGGTEAFF.

This rearrangement joins TRBV30 to TRBJ2-1; 8 bases are a match to TRBD2. After removal of 5 bases from V and 7 bases from J, the junction contained 10 bases not matched to a gene. CDR3 length: 14 residues. The V gene's germline CDR1 is GTSNPN and CDR2 SVGIG (reference sequence). The CDR3 protein is CAWSSGGGRNEQFF. CDR3 in DNA: TGTGCCTGGTCGTCTGGCGGGGGGCGGAATGAGCAGTTCTTC.

The rearrangement joins TRBV5-8 to TRBJ2-2; TRBD1 matches 7 bases. The CDR3 contains 15 residues. CDR1 is SGHTS and CDR2 is YDEGEE in the germline V gene. V lost 4 bases and J lost 0; bases outside the gene matches: 3. The DNA of the CDR3 is TGTGCCAGCAGCCCGGGACAGCCGAACACCGGGGAGCTGTTTTTT. It encodes CASSPGQPNTGELFF. Variable domain in full (rest from reference TRBV5-8 and TRBJ2-2): EAGVTQSPTHLIKTRGQQATLRCSPISGHTSVYWYQQALGLGLQFLLWYDEGEERNRGNFPPRFSGRQFPNYSSELNVNALELEDSALYLCASSPGQPNTGELFFGEGSRLTVL.

For this clone: Other DNA sequences in the same sample also yield this CDR3. This rearrangement joins TRBV7-2 to TRBJ1-6, with 10 bases aligning to TRBD1. Germline trimming cut 5 bases from V and 10 bases from J; bases unmatched to any gene: 5. The CDR3 has 14 residues. The germline gives CDR1 SGHTA, CDR2 FQGNSA. CDR3 sequence: CASSLGTGVSPLHF. Written as DNA, the CDR3 is TGTGCCAGCAGCCTCGGGACAGGGGTGTCACCCCTCCACTTT.

The genes are TRBV5-6 and TRBJ2-5, with TRBD2 matching 10 bases. The J call may be wrong; the DNA end is better matched by TRBJ2-7. Germline assignment: CDR1 SGHDT and CDR2 YYEEEE. This CDR3 is built from 14 residues. CDR3 DNA sequence: TGTGCCAGCAGCCTCGTGCTAGCGGGAGACGAGCAGTACTTC. Protein product: CASSLVLAGDEQYF.

The chain carries TRBV5-1 and TRBJ1-5; D may be TRBD1 (6 bases). The CDR3 covers 15 residues. Germline V gene lookup returns CDR1 SGHRS and CDR2 YFSETQ. Trimming cost V 0 bases and J 2 bases, with 9 bases left between them. This CDR3 reads CASSLEGVGNQPQHF. The CDR3 region has the DNA TGCGCCAGCAGCTTGGAGGGGGTGGGCAATCAGCCCCAGCATTTT. The variable domain in full, with the rest retrieved from reference TRBV5-1 and TRBJ1-5, is KAGVTQTPRYLIKTRGQQVTLSCSPISGHRSVSWYQQTPGQGLQFLFEYFSETQRNKGNFPGRFSGRQFSNSRSEMNVSTLELGDSALYLCASSLEGVGNQPQHFGDGTRLSIL.

This rearrangement joins TRBV19 to TRBJ1-5; D is possibly TRBD1 (6 bases). Deletions cut 7 bases from V and 0 bases from J, with 13 bases between. CDR1 is LNHDA and CDR2 is SQIVND in the germline V gene (reference sequence). The CDR3 has 15 amino acids. As DNA, the CDR3 is TGTGCCAGTACCCTGACAGGCCATAGCAATCAGCCCCAGCATTTT. Residues: CASTLTGHSNQPQHF.

The chain employs TRBV3-1 (or the pseudogene TRBV3-2) and TRBJ2-1; TRBD2 matches 7 bases. Trimming took 5 bases from V and 3 from J; bases not matched to a gene: 7. From germline, CDR1 is LGHDT and CDR2 YNNKEL (reference sequence). This CDR3 has 15 amino acids. CDR3 coding DNA: TGTGCCAGCAGCATCGGGACTACCCTCTACAATGAGCAGTTCTTC. Its translation is CASSIGTTLYNEQFF.

The chain recombines TRBV5-1 with TRBJ1-1, with 11 bases matching TRBD1. The CDR3 is 15 amino acids. Germline assignment: CDR1 SGHRS and CDR2 YFSETQ. Trimming took 3 bases from V and 5 from J; bases not matched to a gene: 6. The CDR3 DNA follows: TGCGCCAGCAGCTCAATAGGACAGGGGGCAACTGAAGCTTTCTTT. It is translated as CASSSIGQGATEAFF.

J is TRBJ1-2 and V is TRBV9, with a weak D call TRBD1 (5 bases). CDR1 and CDR2 (germline): SGDLS, YYNGEE. The CDR3 consists of 14 residues. Trimming removed 0 bases at V and 7 bases at J, with 13 bases between. The CDR3 nucleotides are TGTGCCAGCAGCGTAGGGCAGGGAATAGGTGGCTACACCTTC. It codes for CASSVGQGIGGYTF.

This clone was detected only a few times. V and J are TRBV6-5 and TRBJ1-5; D is unclear. There are 14 residues in the CDR3. The germline V and J ends were trimmed by 4 bases and 0 bases, with 7 bases remaining between them. CDR1 and CDR2 (germline): MNHEY, SVGAGI. CDR3 sequence reads: CASSSTNSNQPQHF. As DNA, the CDR3 is TGTGCCAGCAGTTCCACAAATAGCAATCAGCCCCAGCATTTT.

This clone was detected only a few times. V gene TRBV5-4 combines with J gene TRBJ1-4; D gene uncertain. V was shortened by 4 bases and J by 8 bases, with 15 bases between the two germline ends. The CDR3 covers 14 residues. CDR1 and CDR2 from the germline V gene are SGHNT and YYREEE (reference sequence). The CDR3 sequence is CASSPGLGVEKLFF. The DNA of the CDR3 is TGTGCCAGCAGCCCCGGGCTCGGGGTAGAAAAACTGTTTTTT.

The chain employs TRBV7-9 and TRBJ2-3; a possible D gene is TRBD2 (5 bases). The CDR3 extends over 14 amino acids. The germline gives CDR1 SEHNR, CDR2 FQNEAQ (reference sequence). V was shortened by 4 bases and J by 1 base, with 9 bases between the two germline ends. The CDR3 bases are TGTGCCAGCAGCTCCGAGGGAGGCACAGATACGCAGTATTTT. This encodes CASSSEGGTDTQYF.

This chain uses TRBV6-7 with TRBJ2-7; 13 positions agree with TRBD2. TRBV6-7 belongs to the ORF category, with a function that is uncertain. The CDR3 has 15 amino acids. With 5 bases clipped from V and 4 bases from J, the junction kept 5 bases outside the gene matches. Written as DNA, the CDR3 is TGTGCCAGCAGTCTGGGGACTAGCGGGAAATACGAGCAGTACTTC. Translated: CASSLGTSGKYEQYF.

The chain uses TRBV10-3 and TRBJ2-5; 9 bases align to TRBD1. V shed 0 bases, J shed 5 bases, and the junction held 4 bases outside the gene matches. There are 15 residues in the CDR3. The germline CDR1 and CDR2 sequences are ENHRY and SYGVKD. The CDR3 DNA sequence: TGTGCCATCAGTGAGTCACAGGGGGCAAGGGAGACCCAGTACTTC. Translating it yields CAISESQGARETQYF.

This chain connects TRBV9 to TRBJ1-1; 8 bases fit TRBD1. CDR3 length: 13 residues. The germline V gene encodes CDR1 SGDLS and CDR2 YYNGEE. Losses at the gene ends were 3 bases for V and 3 bases for J; bases not matched to a gene: 1. The CDR3 sequence: CASSGQGYTEAFF. The CDR3 nucleotides read TGTGCCAGCAGCGGACAGGGGTACACTGAAGCTTTCTTT. The complete variable domain, with remaining parts taken from reference TRBV9 and TRBJ1-1, reads DSGVTQTPKHLITATGQRVTLRCSPRSGDLSVYWYQQSLDQGLQFLIQYYNGEERAKGNILERFSAQQFPDLHSELNLSSLELGDSALYFCASSGQGYTEAFFGQGTRLTVV.